This passage covers 25 T cell receptor beta chains from one sample sequenced in a study of T-cell memory formation after mild COVID-19. One entry per CDR3 protein, called by TCRdb with MiXCR from the 5' RACE reads. The sample lists about 58,000 distinct CDR3 sequences, around 30% occurring once. Sequencing input: PBMCs or a T cell subset sorted from them (not recorded which). These receptors were taken from a young man who had mild COVID-19 (a few samples of this study predate the infection). Cell type and time point are not known.

V gene TRBV4-3 combines with J gene TRBJ1-1; possibly TRBD1 for D (5 bases). Germline CDR1 is LGHNA and CDR2 is YSLEER. The V gene lost 0 bases and the J gene lost 2 bases, with 16 bases spanning the gap. The length of the CDR3 is 17 residues. The CDR3 DNA reads TGCGCCAGCAGCCAAGAAGGCTTTGGAGGGGATAACACTGAAGCTTTCTTT. It specifies CASSQEGFGGDNTEAFF.

At least ten counts were recorded for this clonotype. The gene calls are TRBV4-3 and TRBJ2-7; 7 bases fit TRBD2. Trimming cost V 0 bases and J 0 bases; bases outside gene matches: 2. This CDR3 has 15 amino acids. Germline CDR1 LGHNA, CDR2 YSLEER. CDR3 DNA sequence: TGCGCCAGCAGCCAAGACCTAGCGGCCTCCTACGAGCAGTACTTC. Translated, it gives CASSQDLAASYEQYF.

This clonotype was picked up a small number of times. The chain couples TRBV7-2 to TRBJ1-1; 7 bases map to TRBD1. V lost 1 base to trimming and J lost 1 base; unmatched junction nucleotides: 6. Germline V gives CDR1 SGHTA, CDR2 FQGNSA. The CDR3 has 16 residues. CDR3 residues: CASSLVRQGPNTEAFF. In DNA form, the CDR3 reads TGTGCCAGCAGCTTAGTTCGACAGGGTCCGAACACTGAAGCTTTCTTT.

This clonotype occurred a few times. The genes are TRBV12-3 or TRBV12-4 and TRBJ2-3; 8 bases agree with TRBD1. With 5 bases clipped from V and 4 bases from J, the junction kept 8 bases outside the gene matches. The CDR3 totals 15 residues. The chain's CDR3 is CASSAPTGVADTQYF. The CDR3 DNA follows: TGTGCCAGCAGTGCACCGACAGGGGTGGCAGATACGCAGTATTTT.

This clonotype was picked up a small number of times. The chain recombines TRBV4-3 with TRBJ1-5; no definite D call. CDR3 size: 14 residues. CDR1 LGHNA and CDR2 YSLEER come from the germline V gene. V was cut by 1 base and J by 2 bases, with 6 bases left in between. The CDR3 DNA reads TGCGCCAGCAGCCAAGGTCGGCGCAATCAGCCCCAGCATTTT. Translated, it gives CASSQGRRNQPQHF.

This sequence joins TRBV15 and TRBJ1-2; D not certain. Germline CDR1 is LNHNV and CDR2 is YYDKDF (reference sequence). The CDR3 is made up of 14 amino acids. V was trimmed by 0 bases and J by 8 bases, leaving 13 bases between them. The CDR3: CATSRDLGQGGYTF. The CDR3, as DNA: TGTGCCACCAGCAGAGATCTCGGCCAAGGGGGCTACACCTTC.

This clonotype was observed a handful of times. This chain links TRBV14 with TRBJ1-2, with D possibly TRBD1 on 5 matching bases. Germline V CDR1 and CDR2: SGHDN, FVKESK. This CDR3 has 15 residues. Between the trimmed V and J ends, which lost 4 bases and 4 bases, there was a span of 16 bases. CDR3 sequence reads: CASSPQPGLLYGYTF. In nucleotides, the CDR3 is TGTGCCAGCAGCCCCCAACCGGGACTTCTCTATGGCTACACCTTC. The full variable domain, in which reference TRBV14 and TRBJ1-2 provide the parts outside the CDR3, is EAGVTQFPSHSVIEKGQTVTLRCDPISGHDNLYWYRRVMGKEIKFLLHFVKESKQDESGMPNNRFLAERTGGTYSTLKVQPAELEDSGVYFCASSPQPGLLYGYTFGSGTRLTVV.

This clonotype was seen a few times. This chain connects TRBV6-5 to TRBJ2-2; D call uncertain. CDR1 is MNHEY, CDR2 SVGAGI, per germline. The CDR3 covers 13 residues. Trimming pared 2 bases from V and 6 bases from J, leaving 7 bases between. CDR3: CASSYSSAGELFF. Written as DNA, the CDR3 is TGTGCCAGCAGTTACAGTTCTGCCGGGGAGCTGTTTTTT.

This clonotype was seen a handful of times. CDR3 protein: CASSFAGGYEQYF. The CDR3 DNA reads TGCGCCAGCAGCTTCGCGGGGGGTTACGAGCAGTACTTC. This rearrangement joins TRBV5-1 to TRBJ2-7, with TRBD2 matching 8 bases. There are 13 residues in the CDR3. The V gene's germline CDR1 is SGHRS and CDR2 YFSETQ. Germline trimming cut 2 bases from V and 4 bases from J; bases unmatched to any gene: 2.

This chain links TRBV12-3 or TRBV12-4 with TRBJ1-5, with D maybe TRBD1 (5 bases). Trimming pared 3 bases from V and 2 bases from J, leaving 8 bases between. CDR3 length: 14 amino acids. The CDR3 sequence is CASSLGEGNQPQHF. The CDR3 DNA follows: TGTGCCAGCAGTTTGGGGGAAGGCAATCAGCCCCAGCATTTT.

The chain carries TRBV7-6 and TRBJ2-1; 10 bases map to TRBD1. CDR1 and CDR2 (germline): SGHVS, FNYEAQ. V was pared by 5 bases and J by 6 bases, with 13 bases of the junction left unmatched. This CDR3 is built from 17 residues. CDR3 coding DNA: TGTGCCAGCAGCCCCAGCCGGGACAGGGGAAGGGGCAATGAGCAGTTCTTC. It codes for CASSPSRDRGRGNEQFF.

This clonotype has only a few counts. The genes are TRBV7-2 and TRBJ2-2; D is ambiguous. Germline V gene data show CDR1 as SGHTA and CDR2 as FQGNSA. This CDR3 comprises 13 residues. The V end was cut by 5 bases, the J end by 4 bases, with 8 bases between. The CDR3 protein is CASSPLSTGELFF. As DNA, the CDR3 is TGTGCCAGCAGCCCCCTGAGCACCGGGGAGCTGTTTTTT.

The chain employs TRBV28 and TRBJ2-7; the D is unclear. The CDR3 runs 13 residues. The V gene's germline CDR1 is MDHEN and CDR2 SYDVKM. The V and J ends lost 5 bases and 4 bases respectively, with 12 bases between them. DNA for the CDR3: TGTGCCAGCAGTACCCTTTATGAGTACGAGCAGTACTTC. It is translated as CASSTLYEYEQYF. Full variable domain (outside the CDR3, taken from reference TRBV28 and TRBJ2-7): DVKVTQSSRYLVKRTGEKVFLECVQDMDHENMFWYRQDPGLGLRLIYFSYDVKMKEKGDIPEGYSVSREKKERFSLILESASTNQTSMYLCASSTLYEYEQYFGPGTRLTVT.

The chain uses TRBV7-3 and TRBJ2-7; TRBD2 matches 7 bases. This CDR3 spans 15 amino acids. The V segment lost 2 bases and the J segment 3 bases; nucleotides outside the gene matches: 7. In germline, CDR1 is SGHTA, CDR2 FQGTGA. The CDR3 DNA sequence: TGTGCCAGCAGCTTAGGGTTAGCGGGCCACTACGAGCAGTACTTC. It encodes CASSLGLAGHYEQYF.

This clonotype was seen a handful of times. This chain links TRBV9 with TRBJ2-1, with D possibly being TRBD1 (6 bases). The CDR3 length is 15 residues. CDR1 and CDR2 from the germline V gene are SGDLS and YYNGEE. Trimming shortened V by 3 bases and J by 4 bases, and 14 bases separated the two germline ends. As DNA, the CDR3 is TGTGCCAGCAGCGCGAGGGACATCCCGTACAATGAGCAGTTCTTC. It is translated as CASSARDIPYNEQFF.

The chain combines TRBV7-6 with TRBJ2-3; 8 bases agree with TRBD2. CDR3 length equals 14 residues. After removal of 5 bases from V and 11 bases from J, the junction contained 12 bases not matched to a gene. Looked up from germline, CDR1 is SGHVS and CDR2 is FNYEAQ. The DNA of the CDR3 is TGTGCCAGCAGCCCCTTGGGTAGCGGGGTTGGGCAGTATTTT. It encodes CASSPLGSGVGQYF.

This clonotype was counted a few times. V and J are TRBV15 and TRBJ2-3; no clear D. The CDR3 extends over 13 amino acids. V lost 7 bases to trimming and J lost 2 bases, with 10 bases between them. Germline V gene sequence: CDR1 LNHNV, CDR2 YYDKDF (reference sequence). The CDR3 region has the DNA TGTGCCACCACCCACCCGCCCACAGATACGCAGTATTTT. Its translation: CATTHPPTDTQYF.

The V gene is TRBV4-1, the J gene TRBJ2-3, with 9 bases matching TRBD2. This CDR3 spans 16 amino acids. J was trimmed by 4 bases and V by 4 bases; bases with no gene match: 9. From germline, CDR1 is MGHRA and CDR2 YSYEKL. The CDR3 protein is CASSPKLAGNPDTQYF. The CDR3 nucleotides are TGCGCCAGCAGCCCGAAGCTAGCGGGAAACCCAGATACGCAGTATTTT.

The genes are TRBV6-5 and TRBJ1-5; D is ambiguous. V was shortened by 6 bases and J by 2 bases, with 8 bases between the two germline ends. Per germline, CDR1 MNHEY and CDR2 SVGAGI. The CDR3 length is 13 residues. CDR3 protein: CASSHWGNQPQHF. For the CDR3, the DNA is TGTGCCAGCAGCCACTGGGGCAATCAGCCCCAGCATTTT.

The chain links TRBV9 to TRBJ2-1; 9 bases fit TRBD2. V was clipped by 4 bases and J by 4 bases; unmatched bases: 6. The germline V gene has CDR1 SGDLS and CDR2 YYNGEE. CDR3 length: 15 residues. This chain's CDR3 is CASSLTSGDYNEQFF. CDR3 nucleotides: TGTGCCAGCAGCCTGACTAGCGGTGATTACAATGAGCAGTTCTTC.

The CDR3 nucleotides read TGTGCTAGTGCGTCTCGACAGGGGCGCTACGAGCAGTACTTC. Its protein is CASASRQGRYEQYF. The rearrangement links TRBV12-5 to TRBJ2-7, with 8 bases fitting TRBD1. The germline V gene encodes CDR1 LGHNT and CDR2 FRNRAP. This CDR3 is 14 amino acids long. V lost 7 bases and J lost 3; bases outside the gene matches: 8.

V is TRBV7-2 and J is TRBJ2-4; weak D call: TRBD1 (5 bases). Germline CDR1 is SGHTA and CDR2 is FQGNSA. The CDR3 is 16 residues long. With 0 bases removed from V and 1 base from J, the gap between germline ends came to 10 bases. The CDR3 DNA follows: TGTGCCAGCAGCTTAGCGTCACAGGAGGCCAAAAACATTCAGTACTTC. Protein sequence: CASSLASQEAKNIQYF.

This clonotype was observed a handful of times. This chain links TRBV4-1 with TRBJ1-5; D uncertain. Germline V gene data show CDR1 as MGHRA and CDR2 as YSYEKL. This CDR3 spans 15 amino acids. Trimming took off 1 base at V and 3 bases at J, with 10 bases between the two ends. CDR3 residues: CASSQGSLVNQPQHF. The CDR3 region has the DNA TGCGCCAGCAGCCAAGGGTCTCTGGTCAATCAGCCCCAGCATTTT.

This clonotype appeared a few times. The chain links TRBV6-5 to TRBJ2-1, with TRBD1 matching over 9 bases. The ends lost 0 bases at V and 3 bases at J; junction bases unmatched: 12. The CDR3 covers 19 residues. Per germline, CDR1 MNHEY and CDR2 SVGAGI. The CDR3 reads CASSYSYPPGQGNYNEQFF. DNA for the CDR3: TGTGCCAGCAGTTACTCGTATCCACCGGGACAGGGAAACTACAATGAGCAGTTCTTC.

V and J are TRBV4-3 and TRBJ2-7; D possibly corresponds to TRBD1 (5 bases). CDR1 and CDR2 (germline): LGHNA, YSLEER. V lost 0 bases and J lost 4, with 13 bases in between. This CDR3 is 15 amino acids long. This CDR3 is CASSQDLGAGYEQYF. In nucleotides, the CDR3 is TGCGCCAGCAGCCAAGATCTGGGCGCAGGGTACGAGCAGTACTTC.